The clone carrying this T cell receptor (beta chain) was observed a handful of times. The V and J ends lost 7 bases and 7 bases respectively, with 16 bases between them. Germline CDR1 SNHLY, CDR2 FYNNEI. The CDR3 totals 13 residues. The data were obtained in a study of blood T cell repertoires in COVID-19. Study background: PBMCs, B-cell-depleted T cells, or T cells provided the cDNA or gDNA that made up the material.

Clones were read by immunoSEQ multiplex PCR, and TCRdb kept only the in-frame ones, dropping some. Of about 180,000 clones in the sample, more than 70% are singletons; the top ten hold about 4%. The rearrangement joins TRBV2 to TRBJ1-1, with D perhaps TRBD1 (5 bases). The sequencing input was peripheral blood. The receptor was derived from a woman under 40 with acute or convalescent COVID-19. DNA for the CDR3: TGTGCCAGCAAGGAGACAGCCGCCTTTGAAGCTTTCTTT. It translates to CASKETAAFEAFF. Based on the CDR3 plus reference TRBV2 and TRBJ1-1, the full variable domain is EPEVTQTPSHQVTQMGQEVILRCVPISNHLYFYWYRQILGQKVEFLVSFYNNEISEKSEIFDDQFSVERPDGSNFTLKIRSTKLEDSAMYFCASKETAAFEAFFGQGTRLTVV.